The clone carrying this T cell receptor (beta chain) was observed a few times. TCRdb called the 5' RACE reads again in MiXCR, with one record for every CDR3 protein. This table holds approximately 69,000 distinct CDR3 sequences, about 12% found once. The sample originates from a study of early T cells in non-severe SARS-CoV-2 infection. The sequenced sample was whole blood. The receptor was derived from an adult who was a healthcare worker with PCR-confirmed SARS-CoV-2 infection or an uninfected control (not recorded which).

CDR3 sequence (DNA): TGCGCCAGCAGCTTGAGGACAGACCCCGAGGCCCAGTACTTC. This codes for CASSLRTDPEAQYF. V is TRBV5-1 and J is TRBJ2-5; D might be TRBD1 (6 bases). V dropped 1 base and J dropped 9 bases, with 16 bases sitting between them. This CDR3 is 14 amino acids long. Germline values: CDR1 SGHRS, CDR2 YFSETQ.